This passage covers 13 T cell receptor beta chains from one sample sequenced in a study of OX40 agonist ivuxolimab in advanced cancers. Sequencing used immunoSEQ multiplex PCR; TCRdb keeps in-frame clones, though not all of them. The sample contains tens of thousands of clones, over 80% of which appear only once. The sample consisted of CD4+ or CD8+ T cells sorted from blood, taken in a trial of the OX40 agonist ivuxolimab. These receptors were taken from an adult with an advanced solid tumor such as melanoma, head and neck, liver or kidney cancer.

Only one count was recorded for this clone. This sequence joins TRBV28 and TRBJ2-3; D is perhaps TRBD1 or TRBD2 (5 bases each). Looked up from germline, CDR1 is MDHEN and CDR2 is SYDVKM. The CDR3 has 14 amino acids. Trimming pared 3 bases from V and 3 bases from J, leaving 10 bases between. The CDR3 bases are TGTGCCAGCAGTTTGGGGCGGAGGACAGATACGCAGTATTTT. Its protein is CASSLGRRTDTQYF.

The CDR3 is CASSLGASGYNEQFF. The CDR3 nucleotides read TGTGCCAGCAGCTTAGGGGCTAGCGGCTACAATGAGCAGTTCTTC. This chain links TRBV7-9 with TRBJ2-1; 7 bases are a match to TRBD2. The V and J ends lost 1 base and 3 bases, in that order; junction bases with no gene match: 3. Germline loops: CDR1 SEHNR, CDR2 FQNEAQ (reference sequence). The CDR3 is 15 residues long.

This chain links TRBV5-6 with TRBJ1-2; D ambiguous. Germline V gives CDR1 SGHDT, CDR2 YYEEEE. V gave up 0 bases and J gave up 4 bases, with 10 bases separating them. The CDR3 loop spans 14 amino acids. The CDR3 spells CASSLEGNLYGYTF. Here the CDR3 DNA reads TGTGCCAGCAGCTTGGAAGGAAACCTCTATGGCTACACCTTC.

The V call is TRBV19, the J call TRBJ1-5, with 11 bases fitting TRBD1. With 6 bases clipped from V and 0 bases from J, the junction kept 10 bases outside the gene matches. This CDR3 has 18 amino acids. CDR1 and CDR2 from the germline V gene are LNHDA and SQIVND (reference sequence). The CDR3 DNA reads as TGTGCCAGTAGCACCGGGACAGGGGGGCCCTATAGCAATCAGCCCCAGCATTTT. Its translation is CASSTGTGGPYSNQPQHF.

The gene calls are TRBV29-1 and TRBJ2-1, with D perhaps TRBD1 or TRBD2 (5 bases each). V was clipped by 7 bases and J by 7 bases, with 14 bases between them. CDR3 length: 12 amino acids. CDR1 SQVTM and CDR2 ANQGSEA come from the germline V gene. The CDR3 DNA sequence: TGCAGCGGAAGTGGGGGATGGAATGAGCAGTTCTTC. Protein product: CSGSGGWNEQFF.

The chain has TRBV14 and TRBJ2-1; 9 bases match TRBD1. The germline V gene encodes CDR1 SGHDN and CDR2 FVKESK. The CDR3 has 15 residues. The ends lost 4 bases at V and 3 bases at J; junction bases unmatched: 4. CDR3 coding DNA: TGTGCCAGCAGCCCCCGGGACAGGGTCTACAATGAGCAGTTCTTC. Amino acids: CASSPRDRVYNEQFF.

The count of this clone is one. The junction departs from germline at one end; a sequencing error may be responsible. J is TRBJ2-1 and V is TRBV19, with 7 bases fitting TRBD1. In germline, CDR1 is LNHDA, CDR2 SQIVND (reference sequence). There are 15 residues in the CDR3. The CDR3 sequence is CASSLDRAGYNEQFF. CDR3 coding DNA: TGTGCCAGTAGTCTAGACAGGGCTGGCTACAATGAGCAGTTCTTC.

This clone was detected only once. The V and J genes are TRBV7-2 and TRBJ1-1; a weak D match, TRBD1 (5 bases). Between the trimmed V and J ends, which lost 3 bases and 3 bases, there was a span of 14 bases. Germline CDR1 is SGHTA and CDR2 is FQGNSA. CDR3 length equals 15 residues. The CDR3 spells CASSFTPGAYTEAFF. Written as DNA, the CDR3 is TGTGCCAGCAGCTTTACGCCCGGGGCATACACTGAAGCTTTCTTT.

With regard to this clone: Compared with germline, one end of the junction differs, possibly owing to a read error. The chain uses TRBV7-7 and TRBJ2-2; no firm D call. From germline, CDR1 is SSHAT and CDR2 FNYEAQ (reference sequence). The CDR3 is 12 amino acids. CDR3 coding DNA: TGTGCTAGCAGCCGGTTCCCCGGGGAGCTGTTTTTT. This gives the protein CASSRFPGELFF. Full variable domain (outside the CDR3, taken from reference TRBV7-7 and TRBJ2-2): GAGVSQSPRYKVTKRGQDVTLRCDPISSHATLYWYQQALGQGPEFLTYFNYEAQPDKSGLPSDRFSAERPEGSISTLTIQRTEQRDSAMYRCASSRFPGELFFGEGSRLTVL.

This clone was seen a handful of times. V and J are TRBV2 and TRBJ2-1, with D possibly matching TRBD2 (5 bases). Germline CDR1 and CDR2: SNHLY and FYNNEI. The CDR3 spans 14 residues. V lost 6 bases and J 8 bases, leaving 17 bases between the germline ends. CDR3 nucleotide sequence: TGTGCCAGCAGCTCCACCGGGAATCTGGATGAGCAGTTCTTC. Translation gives CASSSTGNLDEQFF.

CDR3 amino acids: CASSMWTGYFHYGYTF. For the CDR3, the DNA is TGTGCCAGTAGTATGTGGACAGGTTACTTCCATTATGGCTACACCTTC. The gene calls are TRBV19 and TRBJ1-2; TRBD1 matches at 7 bases. Trimming at V came to 3 bases and at J to 5 bases, leaving 12 bases not matched to a gene. The length of the CDR3 is 16 residues. Germline-derived CDR1 and CDR2 are LNHDA and SQIVND (reference sequence).

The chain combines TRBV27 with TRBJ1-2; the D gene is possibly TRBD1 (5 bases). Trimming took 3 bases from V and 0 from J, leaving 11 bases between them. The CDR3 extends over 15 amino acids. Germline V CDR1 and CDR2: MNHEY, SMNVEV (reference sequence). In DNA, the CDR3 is TGTGCCAGCAGTTTCCGAGGGACGGCTAACTATGGCTACACCTTC. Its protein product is CASSFRGTANYGYTF.

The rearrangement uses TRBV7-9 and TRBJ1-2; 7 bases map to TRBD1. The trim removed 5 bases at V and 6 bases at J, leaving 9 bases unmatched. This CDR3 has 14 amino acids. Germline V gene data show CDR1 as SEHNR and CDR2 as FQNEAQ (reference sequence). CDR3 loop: CASSIGTAVDGYTF. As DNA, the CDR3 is TGTGCCAGCAGCATCGGGACAGCCGTGGATGGCTACACCTTC.